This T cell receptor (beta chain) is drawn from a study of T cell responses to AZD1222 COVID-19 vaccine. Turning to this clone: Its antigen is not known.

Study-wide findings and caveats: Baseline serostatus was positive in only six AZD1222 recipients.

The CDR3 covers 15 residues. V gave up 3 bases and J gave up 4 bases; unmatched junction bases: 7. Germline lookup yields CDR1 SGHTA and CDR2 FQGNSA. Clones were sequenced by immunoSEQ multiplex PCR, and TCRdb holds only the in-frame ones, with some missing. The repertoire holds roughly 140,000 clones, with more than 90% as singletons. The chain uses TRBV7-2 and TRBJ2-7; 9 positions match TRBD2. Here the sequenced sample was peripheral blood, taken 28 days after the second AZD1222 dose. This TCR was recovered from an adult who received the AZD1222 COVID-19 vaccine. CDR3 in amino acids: CASSFLAGARYEQYF. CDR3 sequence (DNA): TGTGCCAGCAGCTTTTTAGCGGGAGCCCGATACGAGCAGTACTTC. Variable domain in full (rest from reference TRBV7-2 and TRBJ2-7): GAGVSQSPSNKVTEKGKDVELRCDPISGHTALYWYRQSLGQGLEFLIYFQGNSAPDKSGLPSDRFSAERTGGSVSTLTIQRTQQEDSAVYLCASSFLAGARYEQYFGPGTRLTVT.